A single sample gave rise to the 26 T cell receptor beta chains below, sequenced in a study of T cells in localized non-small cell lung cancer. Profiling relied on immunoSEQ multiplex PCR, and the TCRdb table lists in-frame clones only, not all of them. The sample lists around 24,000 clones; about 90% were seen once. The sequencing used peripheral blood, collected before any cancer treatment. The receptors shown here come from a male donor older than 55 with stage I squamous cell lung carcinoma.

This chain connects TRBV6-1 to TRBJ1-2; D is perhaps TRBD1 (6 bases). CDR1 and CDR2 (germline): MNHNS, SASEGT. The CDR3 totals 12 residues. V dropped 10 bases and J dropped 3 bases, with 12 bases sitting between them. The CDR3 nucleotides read TGTGCCAAGCCCGACAGGTACTATGGCTACACCTTC. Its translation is CAKPDRYYGYTF.

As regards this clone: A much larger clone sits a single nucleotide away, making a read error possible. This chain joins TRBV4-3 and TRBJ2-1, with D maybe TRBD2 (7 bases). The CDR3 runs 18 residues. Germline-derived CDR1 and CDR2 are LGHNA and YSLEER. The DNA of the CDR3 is TGCGCCCGCAGCCTAAGGGGGGGGTGGGAGCCACGGGACAATGAGCAGTTCTTC. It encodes CARSLRGGWEPRDNEQFF.

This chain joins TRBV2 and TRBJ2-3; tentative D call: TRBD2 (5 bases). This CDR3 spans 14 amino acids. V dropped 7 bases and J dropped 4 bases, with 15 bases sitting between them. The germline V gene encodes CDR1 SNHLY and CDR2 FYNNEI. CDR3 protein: CASKDSLNPDTQYF. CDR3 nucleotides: TGTGCCAGCAAGGACTCCCTAAACCCAGATACGCAGTATTTT.

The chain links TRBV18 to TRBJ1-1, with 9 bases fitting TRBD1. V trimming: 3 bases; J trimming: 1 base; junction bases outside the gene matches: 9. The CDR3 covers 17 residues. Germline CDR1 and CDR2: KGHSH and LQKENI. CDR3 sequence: CASSPSGTGRPNTEAFF. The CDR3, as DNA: TGTGCCAGCTCACCGAGTGGGACAGGGAGGCCGAACACTGAAGCTTTCTTT.

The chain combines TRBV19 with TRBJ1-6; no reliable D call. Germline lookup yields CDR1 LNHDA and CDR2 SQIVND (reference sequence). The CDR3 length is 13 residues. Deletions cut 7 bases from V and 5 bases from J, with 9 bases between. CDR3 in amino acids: CASTAENNSPLHF. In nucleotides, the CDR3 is TGTGCCAGTACGGCAGAAAATAATTCACCCCTCCACTTT.

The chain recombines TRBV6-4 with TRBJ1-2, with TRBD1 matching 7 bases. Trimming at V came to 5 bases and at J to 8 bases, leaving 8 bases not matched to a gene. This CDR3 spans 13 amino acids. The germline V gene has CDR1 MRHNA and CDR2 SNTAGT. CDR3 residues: CASSITGVEGYTF. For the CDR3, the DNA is TGTGCCAGCAGTATTACAGGGGTGGAAGGCTACACCTTC.

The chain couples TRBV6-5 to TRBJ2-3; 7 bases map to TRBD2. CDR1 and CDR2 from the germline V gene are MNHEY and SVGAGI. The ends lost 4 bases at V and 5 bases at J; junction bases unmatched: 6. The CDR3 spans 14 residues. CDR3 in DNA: TGTGCCAGCAGTTTGGGACTATCCGGAGATACGCAGTATTTT. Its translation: CASSLGLSGDTQYF.

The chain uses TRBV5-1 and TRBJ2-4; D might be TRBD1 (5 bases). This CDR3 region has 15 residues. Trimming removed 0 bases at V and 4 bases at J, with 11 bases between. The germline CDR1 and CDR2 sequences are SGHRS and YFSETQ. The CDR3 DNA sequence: TGCGCCAGCAGCTTGGCTCAGGGTTCTAAAAACATTCAGTACTTC. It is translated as CASSLAQGSKNIQYF.

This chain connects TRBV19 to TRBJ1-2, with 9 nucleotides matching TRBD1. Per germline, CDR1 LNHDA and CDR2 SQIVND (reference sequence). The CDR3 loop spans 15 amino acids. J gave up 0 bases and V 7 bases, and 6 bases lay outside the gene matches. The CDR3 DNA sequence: TGTGCCAGTACGGGACAGGGAATCACTAACTATGGCTACACCTTC. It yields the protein CASTGQGITNYGYTF.

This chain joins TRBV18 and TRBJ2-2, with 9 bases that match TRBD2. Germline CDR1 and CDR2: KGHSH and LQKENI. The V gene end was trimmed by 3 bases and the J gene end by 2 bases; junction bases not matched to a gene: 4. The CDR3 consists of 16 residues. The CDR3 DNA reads TGTGCCAGCTCACCTTTGACTAGCGGAAACACCGGGGAGCTGTTTTTT. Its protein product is CASSPLTSGNTGELFF.

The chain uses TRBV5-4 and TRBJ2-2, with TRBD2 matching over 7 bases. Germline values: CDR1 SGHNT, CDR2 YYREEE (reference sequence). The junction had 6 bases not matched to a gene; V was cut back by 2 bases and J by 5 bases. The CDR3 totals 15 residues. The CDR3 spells CASSFGLVRTGELFF. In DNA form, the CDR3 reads TGTGCCAGCAGCTTCGGACTAGTTCGTACCGGGGAGCTGTTTTTT.

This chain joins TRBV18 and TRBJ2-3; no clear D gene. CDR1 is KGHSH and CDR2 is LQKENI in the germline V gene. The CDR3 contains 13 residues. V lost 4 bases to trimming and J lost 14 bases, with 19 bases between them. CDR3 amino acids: CASSQPGQPQWYF. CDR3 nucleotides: TGTGCCAGCTCACAGCCGGGCCAGCCCCAGTGGTATTTT.

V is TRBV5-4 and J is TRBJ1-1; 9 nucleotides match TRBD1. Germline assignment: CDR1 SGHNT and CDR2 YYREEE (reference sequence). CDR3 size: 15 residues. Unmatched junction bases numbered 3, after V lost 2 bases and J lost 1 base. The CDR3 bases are TGTGCCAGCAGCTTTCGGACAGGGGCGAACACTGAAGCTTTCTTT. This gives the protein CASSFRTGANTEAFF.

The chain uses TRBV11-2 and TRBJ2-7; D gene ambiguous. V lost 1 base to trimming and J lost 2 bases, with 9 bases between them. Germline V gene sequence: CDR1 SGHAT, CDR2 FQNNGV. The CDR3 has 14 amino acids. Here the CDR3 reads CASSLGVGTYEQYF. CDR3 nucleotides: TGTGCCAGCAGCTTAGGGGTGGGGACCTACGAGCAGTACTTC.

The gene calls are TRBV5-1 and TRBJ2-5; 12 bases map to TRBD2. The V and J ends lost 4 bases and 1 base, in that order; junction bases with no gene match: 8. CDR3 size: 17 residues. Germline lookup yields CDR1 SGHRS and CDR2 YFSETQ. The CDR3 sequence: CASSQERGLAGQETQYF. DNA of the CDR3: TGCGCCAGCAGCCAGGAGAGGGGACTAGCGGGCCAAGAGACCCAGTACTTC.

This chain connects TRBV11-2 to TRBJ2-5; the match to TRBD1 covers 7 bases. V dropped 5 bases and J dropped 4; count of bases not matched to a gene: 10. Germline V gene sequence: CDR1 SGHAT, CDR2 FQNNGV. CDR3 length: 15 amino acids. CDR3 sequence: CASSPSGQERETQYF. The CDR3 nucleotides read TGTGCCAGCAGCCCTTCCGGACAGGAACGAGAGACCCAGTACTTC. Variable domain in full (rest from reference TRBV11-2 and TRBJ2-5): EAGVAQSPRYKIIEKRQSVAFWCNPISGHATLYWYQQILGQGPKLLIQFQNNGVVDDSQLPKDRFSAERLKGVDSTLKIQPAKLEDSAVYLCASSPSGQERETQYFGPGTRLLVL.

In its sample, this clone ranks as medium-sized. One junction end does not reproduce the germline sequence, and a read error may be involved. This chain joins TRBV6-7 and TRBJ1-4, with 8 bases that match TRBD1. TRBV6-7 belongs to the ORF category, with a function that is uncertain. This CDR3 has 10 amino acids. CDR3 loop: CASSNGTGPF. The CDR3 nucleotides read TGTGCCAGCAGTAATGGGACAGGACCTTTT.

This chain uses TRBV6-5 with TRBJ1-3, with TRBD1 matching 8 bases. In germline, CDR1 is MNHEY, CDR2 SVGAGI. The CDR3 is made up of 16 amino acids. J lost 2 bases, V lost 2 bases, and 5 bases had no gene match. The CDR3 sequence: CASSYTYRGTGNTIYF. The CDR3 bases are TGTGCCAGCAGTTACACCTACAGGGGGACTGGAAACACCATATATTTT.

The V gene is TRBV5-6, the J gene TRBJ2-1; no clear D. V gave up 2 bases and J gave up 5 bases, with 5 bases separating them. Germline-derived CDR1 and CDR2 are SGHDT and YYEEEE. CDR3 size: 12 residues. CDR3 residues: CASSFGDNEQFF. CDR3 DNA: TGTGCCAGCAGCTTCGGAGACAATGAGCAGTTCTTC.

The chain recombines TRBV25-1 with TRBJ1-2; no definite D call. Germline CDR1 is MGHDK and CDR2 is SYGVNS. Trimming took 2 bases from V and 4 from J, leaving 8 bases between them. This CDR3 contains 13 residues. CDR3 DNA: TGTGCCAGCAGTGAAAGGTGGTCCTATGGCTACACCTTC. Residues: CASSERWSYGYTF.

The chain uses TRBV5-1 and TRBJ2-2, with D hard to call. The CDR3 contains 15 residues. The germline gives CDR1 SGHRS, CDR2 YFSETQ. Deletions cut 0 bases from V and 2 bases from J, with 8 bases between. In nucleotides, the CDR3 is TGCGCCAGCAGCTTGGGGGAAGTTAACACCGGGGAGCTGTTTTTT. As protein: CASSLGEVNTGELFF.

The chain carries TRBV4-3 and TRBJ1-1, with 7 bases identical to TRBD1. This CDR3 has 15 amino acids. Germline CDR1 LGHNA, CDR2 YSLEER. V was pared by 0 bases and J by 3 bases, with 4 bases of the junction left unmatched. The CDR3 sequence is CASSQDGTAHTEAFF. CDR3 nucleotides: TGCGCCAGCAGCCAAGATGGGACAGCCCACACTGAAGCTTTCTTT.

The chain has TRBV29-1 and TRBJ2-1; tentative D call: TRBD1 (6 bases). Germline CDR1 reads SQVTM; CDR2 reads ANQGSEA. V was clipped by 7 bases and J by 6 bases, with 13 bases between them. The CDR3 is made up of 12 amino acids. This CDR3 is CSAVRGGNEQFF. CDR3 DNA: TGCAGCGCTGTCAGGGGCGGCAATGAGCAGTTCTTC.

The CDR3 DNA reads as TGTGCCAGTAGCTCCCGTGCACCAATGAACACTGAAGCTTTCTTT. It specifies CASSSRAPMNTEAFF. The V call is TRBV19, the J call TRBJ1-1; D is uncertain. The V gene's germline CDR1 is LNHDA and CDR2 SQIVND (reference sequence). This CDR3 is built from 15 residues. V was trimmed by 6 bases and J by 0 bases, leaving 14 bases between them.

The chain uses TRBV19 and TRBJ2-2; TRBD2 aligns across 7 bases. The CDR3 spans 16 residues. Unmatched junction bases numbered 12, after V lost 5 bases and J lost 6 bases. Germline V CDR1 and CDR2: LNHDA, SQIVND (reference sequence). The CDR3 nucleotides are TGTGCCAGTAGTGTCGGGACTCCGGGGAGGGCCGGGGAGCTGTTTTTT. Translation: CASSVGTPGRAGELFF.

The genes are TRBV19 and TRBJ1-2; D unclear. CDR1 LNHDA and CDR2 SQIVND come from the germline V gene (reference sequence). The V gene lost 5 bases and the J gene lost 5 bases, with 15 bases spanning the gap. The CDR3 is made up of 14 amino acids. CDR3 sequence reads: CASSPVLVEYGYTF. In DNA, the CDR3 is TGTGCCAGTAGTCCCGTTCTTGTGGAGTATGGCTACACCTTC. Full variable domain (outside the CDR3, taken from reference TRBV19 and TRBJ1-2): DGGITQSPKYLFRKEGQNVTLSCEQNLNHDAMYWYRQDPGQGLRLIYYSQIVNDFQKGDIAEGYSVSREKKESFPLTVTSAQKNPTAFYLCASSPVLVEYGYTFGSGTRLTVV.